These T cell receptor beta chains were read from a single sample in a study of response to subunit inactivated influenza vaccine. Each CDR3 protein is one row after TCRdb ran MiXCR on the RT-PCR reads. The data contain 450,000 to 550,000 distinct CDR3 sequences, roughly 27% of them singletons. Material: CD4+ T cells sorted from PBMCs, obtained more than 4 days after vaccination. These receptors all come from a man aged 45-60 years who received an inactivated influenza vaccine. Both conserved end residues are part of each CDR3. The D gene is left open where the match is weak. Clone size, where shown, is once, few, many, or a class for clones that have expanded.

d_gene	v_gene	j_gene	abundance	CDR3nt	CDR3aa
.	TRBV7-2	TRBJ2-3	.	TGTGCCAGCAGCTTAATTTTGGGGCGGGACACAGATACGCAGTATTTT	CASSLILGRDTDTQYF
TRBD2	TRBV4-1	TRBJ2-3	many	TGTGCCAGCAGCTTAAGCGGGGGTAGCACAGATACGCAGTATTTT	CASSLSGGSTDTQYF
TRBD2	TRBV20-1	TRBJ2-3	few	TGCAGTGCTTCCCGGAGATATACGCCGCGCGGGAGAGGAGATACGCAGTATTTT	CSASRRYTPRGRGDTQYF
.	TRBV30	TRBJ2-7	.	TGTGCCTGGAGCGGAGGGGGCTACGAGCAGTACTTC	CAWSGGGYEQYF
TRBD1	TRBV20-1	TRBJ2-7	many	TGCAGTGCTACCCGACAGGGCCCCTACGAGCAGTACTTC	CSATRQGPYEQYF
.	TRBV6-6	TRBJ2-7	many	TGTGCCAGCAGTTACAGGGAAAGCTACGAGCAGTACTTC	CASSYRESYEQYF
.	TRBV12-3/TRBV12-4	TRBJ2-2	few	TGTGCCAGCAGTTTTCGGTCCGCCGGGGAGCTGTTTTTT	CASSFRSAGELFF
.	TRBV3-1	TRBJ2-7	.	TGTGCCAGCAGCCAAGCCCGTGTGGACCTAGTTCCGTACTTC	CASSQARVDLVPYF
.	TRBV12-3/TRBV12-4	TRBJ1-6	few	TGTGCCAGCAGGCCGATAGCTAATTCACCCCTCCACTTT	CASRPIANSPLHF
TRBD1	TRBV2	TRBJ2-1	once	TGTGCCAGCGTTCGGGGACAGGGGGAGTTCTTC	CASVRGQGEFF
TRBD1	TRBV5-1	TRBJ1-1	few	TGCGCCAGCGGGCCTGACAGGGTCGACACTGAAGCTTTCTTT	CASGPDRVDTEAFF
.	TRBV15	TRBJ1-4	.	TGTGCCACCAGCAGGGGTTTCAATGAAAAACTGTTTTTT	CATSRGFNEKLFF
TRBD1	TRBV6-2/TRBV6-3	TRBJ2-1	.	TGTGCCAGCAGTAAGGGACAGGGCCTCTACAATGAGCAGTTCTTC	CASSKGQGLYNEQFF
.	TRBV11-1	TRBJ1-3	.	TGTGCCAGCAGCTCCCTGAAGGGGCCCCTCACAAGCTCTGGAAACACCATATATTTT	CASSSLKGPLTSSGNTIYF
.	TRBV6-1	TRBJ1-5	few	TGTGCCAGCAGCCCTCGGGGGTTTTATCAGCCCCAGCATTTT	CASSPRGFYQPQHF
TRBD2	TRBV5-1	TRBJ2-3	.	TGCGCCAGCAACGCCGCGGGAGGCGATACGCAGTATTTT	CASNAAGGDTQYF
TRBD2	TRBV4-2	TRBJ2-3	.	TGTGCCAGCAGCCAAGATGGGCGGGGGGCCCCCACAGATACGCAGTATTTT	CASSQDGRGAPTDTQYF
.	TRBV6-2/TRBV6-3	TRBJ2-2	.	TGTGCCAGCAGTTTCTCGACCTCTACCGGGGAGCTGTTTTTT	CASSFSTSTGELFF
.	TRBV6-5	TRBJ1-3	few	TGTGCCAGCAGTTACACCTATGGGTCTTCTGGAAACACCATATATTTT	CASSYTYGSSGNTIYF
.	TRBV6-4	TRBJ2-2	few	TGTGCCAGCAGGGATCGGGGGCACACCGGGGAGCTGTTTTTT	CASRDRGHTGELFF
.	TRBV14	TRBJ2-7	many	TGTGCCAGCAGCCAAGACGGCTACGAGCAGTACTTC	CASSQDGYEQYF
.	TRBV6-5	TRBJ1-1	.	TGTGCCAGCACACTCCGAGACGGTGAAGCTTTCTTT	CASTLRDGEAFF